The table lists the clone carrying this T cell receptor beta chain with a few counts. The authors extracted RNA and reverse transcribed it into cDNA as the sequencing template. Assay used: immunoSEQ multiplex PCR; TCRdb lists only in-frame clones, some missing. The table shows 150,000 or so clones, with about 60% occurring only once. This sample stems from a study of CD8+ T cells in alopecia areata. Study-wide background: Treated patients took oral tofacitinib at 5 to 10 mg twice daily.

The CDR3 runs 12 residues. Deletions cut 10 bases from V and 0 bases from J, with 9 bases between. CDR1 and CDR2 (germline): ENHRY, SYGVKD. This rearrangement joins TRBV10-3 to TRBJ2-5; D uncertain. The sequence came from a human donor with alopecia areata. The sequencing here drew on CD4+ T cells sorted from blood, taken at week 0. CDR3: CATCPDQETQYF. As DNA, the CDR3 is TGTGCCACTTGCCCGGACCAAGAGACCCAGTACTTC.